The rows below give T cell receptor beta chains drawn from one sample of a study of human T cells and chemical hapten exposure. TCRdb passed the RACE reads through MiXCR, listing each CDR3 protein once. This sample has more than 60,000 distinct CDR3 sequences, with over 8.5% found just once. Specimen: whole blood. All receptors derive from a male donor in good health. Some clones in this sample may be carry-over from other donors' samples. CDR3s include the opening cysteine and the closing phenylalanine or tryptophan. A D gene is named only where the DNA matches it firmly. Expanded clones are given a class, and other clones once, few, many or no size at all.

V gene,J gene,D gene,clone size,CDR3 protein,CDR3 DNA
TRBV7-8,TRBJ1-1,-,few,CASSLARTRRNTEAFF,TGTGCCAGCAGCTTAGCACGGACACGGAGGAACACTGAAGCTTTCTTT
TRBV4-1,TRBJ2-7,TRBD1,few,CASSQTGVGYEQYF,TGCGCCAGCAGCCAGACAGGGGTCGGGTACGAGCAGTACTTC
TRBV6-1,TRBJ1-5,-,-,CASSAGHQYSNQPQHF,TGTGCCAGCAGTGCGGGACATCAATATAGCAATCAGCCCCAGCATTTT
TRBV4-2,TRBJ2-3,-,once,CASSQDTQASSTQYF,TGTGCCAGCAGCCAAGATACTCAGGCCTCCAGTACGCAGTATTTT
TRBV6-2/TRBV6-3,TRBJ2-1,-,many,CASSSRPNEQFF,TGTGCCAGCAGTTCTCGCCCCAATGAGCAGTTCTTC
TRBV29-1,TRBJ2-6,-,few,CSVMVTSGANVLTF,TGCAGCGTTATGGTAACGTCTGGGGCCAACGTCCTGACTTTC
TRBV3-1,TRBJ1-2,TRBD1,-,CASSQVAGQGYGYTF,TGTGCCAGCAGCCAAGTTGCCGGACAGGGCTATGGCTACACCTTC
TRBV10-3,TRBJ1-2,-,-,CAISGREDRAYGYTF,TGTGCCATCAGTGGGAGAGAGGATCGCGCCTATGGCTACACCTTC
TRBV4-1,TRBJ1-2,-,many,CASSQPTGVDYTF,TGCGCCAGCAGCCAACCGACAGGTGTAGACTACACCTTC
TRBV29-1,TRBJ2-1,-,many,CSVIPRGNYNEQFF,TGCAGCGTTATCCCCCGGGGCAACTACAATGAGCAGTTCTTC
TRBV6-1,TRBJ2-7,TRBD1,many,CASSEVPGQGYEQYF,TGTGCCAGCAGTGAAGTCCCGGGACAGGGCTACGAGCAGTACTTC
TRBV20-1,TRBJ2-1,TRBD2,many,CSARDYPNYNEQFF,TGCAGTGCACGGGACTACCCGAATTACAATGAGCAGTTCTTC
TRBV20-1,TRBJ2-7,TRBD2,many,CSARGTSGRPSYEQYF,TGCAGTGCTAGGGGGACTAGCGGGAGGCCCTCCTACGAGCAGTACTTC
TRBV7-9,TRBJ2-7,TRBD1,few,CASSPYRQGGYEQYF,TGTGCCAGCAGCCCCTATCGACAGGGCGGGTACGAGCAGTACTTC
TRBV4-1,TRBJ2-3,-,few,CASSQERSTDTQYF,TGCGCCAGCAGCCAAGAACGGAGCACAGATACGCAGTATTTT
TRBV14,TRBJ2-3,-,-,CASSQLAGTTDTQYF,TGTGCCAGCAGCCAATTGGCAGGGACCACAGATACGCAGTATTTT
TRBV20-1,TRBJ1-5,-,medium-sized,CSASEGEHGTNQPQHF,TGCAGTGCTAGTGAGGGGGAACACGGGACGAATCAGCCCCAGCATTTT
TRBV12-3/TRBV12-4,TRBJ2-1,TRBD2,few,CASSPGLGAYNEQFF,TGTGCCAGCAGTCCCGGACTAGGGGCCTACAATGAGCAGTTCTTC
TRBV10-3,TRBJ1-1,TRBD1,many,CAISETGEGTEAFF,TGTGCCATCAGTGAGACAGGGGAGGGCACTGAAGCTTTCTTT
TRBV6-1,TRBJ2-7,-,many,CASSEVMVVREQYF,TGTGCCAGCAGTGAAGTAATGGTGGTGCGCGAGCAGTACTTC
TRBV2,TRBJ2-1,TRBD2,few,CASRPPGLAGGIEQFF,TGTGCCAGCAGACCCCCGGGACTAGCGGGGGGGATTGAGCAGTTCTTC
TRBV10-3,TRBJ1-5,-,many,CAISESIGVLSNQPQHF,TGTGCCATCAGTGAGTCTATAGGGGTATTGAGCAATCAGCCCCAGCATTTT
TRBV12-3/TRBV12-4,TRBJ1-1,-,few,CASSLFGQSLNTEAFF,TGTGCCAGCAGTTTATTCGGTCAGAGTCTGAACACTGAAGCTTTCTTT
TRBV3-1,TRBJ1-5,TRBD1,few,CASSHGRGHGQPQHF,TGTGCCAGCAGCCATGGCAGGGGGCACGGGCAGCCCCAGCATTTT
TRBV7-9,TRBJ1-2,-,-,CALGYGYTF,TGTGCGTTGGGGTATGGCTACACCTTC
TRBV5-6,TRBJ1-1,-,-,CASSFDRRTEAFF,TGTGCCAGCAGCTTTGACAGGAGGACTGAAGCTTTCTTT
TRBV6-1,TRBJ1-1,-,many,CASSVWTVNTEAFF,TGTGCCAGCAGTGTGTGGACAGTAAACACTGAAGCTTTCTTT
TRBV3-1,TRBJ1-5,TRBD1,-,CASSQGDRGYGNQPQHF,TGTGCCAGCAGCCAAGGGGACAGGGGCTACGGCAATCAGCCCCAGCATTTT
TRBV18,TRBJ1-1,-,many,CASSPAADRTEAFF,TGTGCCAGCTCACCTGCCGCAGATAGGACTGAAGCTTTCTTT
TRBV10-3,TRBJ1-2,-,few,CAIQGNYGYTF,TGTGCCATCCAGGGGAACTATGGCTACACCTTC
TRBV6-7,TRBJ2-3,-,few,CASSRPLIDTQYF,TGTGCCAGCAGTCGCCCACTTATAGATACGCAGTATTTT
TRBV10-2,TRBJ1-4,TRBD1,few,CATRDRANEKLFF,TGCGCCACCCGGGACAGGGCGAATGAAAAACTGTTTTTT
TRBV6-2/TRBV6-3,TRBJ1-1,-,many,CASRLTGRTHANTEAFF,TGTGCCAGCAGACTGACAGGCCGAACGCATGCGAACACTGAAGCTTTCTTT
TRBV20-1,TRBJ1-1,-,-,CSARNAGTEAFF,TGCAGTGCTAGAAACGCGGGGACTGAAGCTTTCTTT
TRBV6-2/TRBV6-3,TRBJ1-1,TRBD1,-,CASSFDRGHVDFF,TGTGCCAGCAGCTTCGACAGGGGCCACGTAGACTTCTTT
TRBV5-1,TRBJ2-5,TRBD2,few,CASSLGLAEDQETQYF,TGCGCCAGCAGCCTAGGACTAGCGGAGGACCAAGAGACCCAGTACTTC
TRBV10-1,TRBJ2-6,-,few,CAASILQAFSGANVLTF,TGCGCCGCCAGCATTTTGCAGGCGTTCTCTGGGGCCAACGTCCTGACTTTC
TRBV20-1,TRBJ1-1,TRBD1,-,CSAQGQGAHTEAFF,TGCAGTGCCCAGGGACAGGGGGCACACACTGAAGCTTTCTTT
TRBV27,TRBJ1-2,-,few,CASSLSAGLLEDYGYTF,TGTGCCAGCAGTTTATCAGCAGGGTTGTTAGAAGACTATGGCTACACCTTC
TRBV11-2,TRBJ2-3,-,few,CASSLDRGTTDTQYF,TGTGCCAGCAGCTTAGATCGCGGGACCACAGATACGCAGTATTTT
TRBV6-5,TRBJ1-5,-,-,CASRPALAKYSNQPQHF,TGTGCCAGCAGACCCGCACTCGCGAAGTATAGCAATCAGCCCCAGCATTTT
TRBV2,TRBJ1-1,-,few,CASREIYTEAFF,TGTGCCAGCAGGGAGATCTACACTGAAGCTTTCTTT
TRBV7-2,TRBJ2-3,-,few,CASKRGGTDTQYF,TGTGCCAGCAAAAGAGGGGGAACAGATACGCAGTATTTT
TRBV15,TRBJ2-5,-,few,CATSPGAGTQETQYF,TGTGCCACCAGTCCTGGTGCGGGAACCCAAGAGACCCAGTACTTC
TRBV20-1,TRBJ2-3,TRBD2,few,CSSRLAESTDTQYF,TGCAGTTCAAGACTAGCGGAGAGCACAGATACGCAGTATTTT
TRBV3-1,TRBJ1-3,-,-,CASSGGVRDSGNTICF,TGTGCCAGCAGTGGCGGGGTGAGGGACTCTGGAAACACCATATGTTTT
TRBV4-1,TRBJ2-2,TRBD1,-,CASGSQGASTGELFF,TGCGCCAGCGGCTCGCAGGGGGCGAGCACCGGGGAGCTGTTTTTT
TRBV10-2,TRBJ1-1,TRBD1,once,CASSEGRTGDTEAFF,TGCGCCAGCAGTGAAGGGAGGACAGGGGACACTGAAGCTTTCTTT
TRBV5-1,TRBJ2-7,-,few,CASSPDGYEHWYF,TGCGCCAGCAGCCCCGACGGATACGAGCATTGGTACTTC
TRBV20-1,TRBJ2-3,-,many,CSARDLGADTQYF,TGCAGTGCTAGAGATCTGGGGGCGGATACGCAGTATTTT
TRBV29-1,TRBJ2-1,-,-,CSAQPGYFEQFF,TGCAGCGCCCAGCCAGGGTATTTTGAGCAGTTCTTC
TRBV3-1,TRBJ2-4,-,-,CASSPRTEGTKNIQYF,TGTGCCAGCAGCCCCCGGACCGAAGGGACCAAAAACATTCAGTACTTC
TRBV4-3,TRBJ1-5,-,many,CASSQEVSNQPQHF,TGTGCCAGCAGCCAAGAGGTTAGCAATCAGCCCCAGCATTTT
TRBV25-1,TRBJ2-1,TRBD2,few,CASRAGGPNEQFF,TGTGCCAGCAGGGCGGGGGGGCCCAATGAGCAGTTCTTC
TRBV7-8,TRBJ1-3,-,many,CASSLVVGQHSSGNTIYF,TGTGCCAGCAGCTTAGTCGTCGGACAGCATTCCTCTGGAAACACCATATATTTT
TRBV10-3,TRBJ2-4,-,few,CAISEAENIQYF,TGTGCCATCAGTGAGGCCGAAAACATTCAGTACTTC
TRBV12-3/TRBV12-4,TRBJ1-3,TRBD1,-,CASSALGDRGTGNTIYF,TGTGCCAGCAGTGCCCTGGGGGACAGGGGCACTGGAAACACCATATATTTT
TRBV18,TRBJ2-7,-,few,CASSLTDRTNYEQYF,TGTGCCAGCTCTCTAACGGACAGGACTAACTACGAGCAGTACTTC